This TCR beta chain derives from a study of blood T cell repertoires in COVID-19 (dated by TCRdb to 2020 to 2021). Notes on the research overall: Samples covering the acute and convalescent phases of COVID-19 were provided by collaborators in the United States, Italy and Spain. The repertoires were released in a freely available public database intended as a resource for research on the immune response to SARS-CoV-2. Subjects who had been exposed to COVID-19, were actively infected with it, or had recovered from it provided the deeply sampled blood TCRbeta repertoires that made up the dataset. Nearly every sample came with metadata listing a de-identified subject ID, COVID-19 status, age in years and sex. The material from the prospective study consisted of cDNA or gDNA derived from T cells, B-cell-depleted T cells, or PBMCs. Where available, HLA class I and class II types were obtained from metadata supplied by the sample provider rather than from assay-based typing. The samples were drawn from two sources: the first 160 participants of the ongoing ImmuneRACE study, and approximately 1,300 subjects contributed by 6 global collaborators.

Relative to germline, V is 0 bases shorter and J is 7 bases shorter, with 15 bases between their ends. The CDR3 numbers 15 residues from cysteine through phenylalanine. This entry keeps only the CDR3 DNA: 45 bases, framed from base 1. CDR1 and CDR2 are read off the germline V gene as SGHNT and YENEEA. In Seattle, one collaborating source enrolled patients while the infection was active and tracked those patients longitudinally over the course of disease. Each collaborating institution followed its own protocols to collect whole blood in K2EDTA tubes. For TCRbeta analysis, collaborator samples were shipped as frozen whole blood, as isolated PBMCs, or as DNA extracted from either sample type. TCRbeta CDR3 regions were amplified from genomic DNA by means of the immunoSEQ Assay, a bias-controlled multiplex PCR. In the original analysis: Nucleated cell counts per sample were estimated from amplification of reference gene primers within the assay. Sequence reads were collapsed and filtered to measure the absolute abundance of every unique TCRbeta CDR3 rearrangement. For each sample, productive Simpson clonality was calculated by taking the square root of Simpson's diversity index across productive rearrangements. TCRdb holds this immuneACCESS table with in-frame rearrangements only. Some clones are missing; in checked studies, unresolved V genes explain under half, and the rest has no known cause. V and J calls and clone size are as listed in that table; D and trimming were resolved from the DNA. The sample table contains 60,000 to 85,000 clones; only one count was recorded for around nine tenths of them. The top ten clonotypes cover about 3.4% of the sample.

A remark on this clone: Its antigen target is currently unknown. No clone much larger than this one lies a single base away; base qualities are absent.

Paper-wide results and their limitations: Clinical and demographic metadata were provided uncurated, with the amount varying by source and participant.

Sequencing input: peripheral blood. The V and J genes are TRBV11-3 and TRBJ2-5; a confident D gene designation cannot be given. The receptor comes from a woman aged 45 to 65 with COVID-19, enrolled during active disease. The CDR3 region: CASSLDPTPGLTQYF. The DNA reads as follows: TGTGCCAGCAGCTTAGATCCGACACCTGGATTGACCCAGTACTTC. The full variable domain, with segments outside the CDR3 supplied by the reference TRBV11-3 and TRBJ2-5 proteins, appears as EAGVVQSPRYKIIEKKQPVAFWCNPISGHNTLYWYLQNLGQGPELLIRYENEEAVDDSQLPKDRFSAERLKGVDSTLKIQPAELGDSAVYLCASSLDPTPGLTQYFGPGTRLLVL.